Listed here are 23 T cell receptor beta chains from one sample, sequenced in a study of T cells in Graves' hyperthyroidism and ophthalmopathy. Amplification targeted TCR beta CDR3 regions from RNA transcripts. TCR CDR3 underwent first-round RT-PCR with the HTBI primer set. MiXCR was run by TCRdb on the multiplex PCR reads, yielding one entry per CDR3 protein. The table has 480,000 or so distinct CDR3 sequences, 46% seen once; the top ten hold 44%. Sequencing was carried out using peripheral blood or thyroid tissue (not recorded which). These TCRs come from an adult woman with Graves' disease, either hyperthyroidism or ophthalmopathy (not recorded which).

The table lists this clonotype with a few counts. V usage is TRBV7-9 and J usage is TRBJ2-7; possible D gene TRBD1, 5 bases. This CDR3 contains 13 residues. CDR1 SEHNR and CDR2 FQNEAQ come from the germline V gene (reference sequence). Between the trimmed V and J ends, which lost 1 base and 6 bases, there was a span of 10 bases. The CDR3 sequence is CASSLGVGPEQYF. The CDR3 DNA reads TGTGCCAGCAGCTTAGGGGTGGGGCCCGAGCAGTACTTC.

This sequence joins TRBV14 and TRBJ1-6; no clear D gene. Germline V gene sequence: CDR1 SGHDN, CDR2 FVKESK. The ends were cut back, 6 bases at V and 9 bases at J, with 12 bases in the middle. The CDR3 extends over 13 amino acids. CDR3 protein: CASSNLMGSPLHF. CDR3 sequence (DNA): TGTGCCAGCAGTAACCTAATGGGTTCACCCCTCCACTTT.

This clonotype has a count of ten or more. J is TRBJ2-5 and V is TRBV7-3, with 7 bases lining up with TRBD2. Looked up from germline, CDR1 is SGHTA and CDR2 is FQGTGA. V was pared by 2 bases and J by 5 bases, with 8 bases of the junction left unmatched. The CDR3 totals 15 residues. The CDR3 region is CASSLLGGSFETQYF. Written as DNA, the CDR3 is TGTGCCAGCAGCTTATTAGGCGGGAGTTTTGAGACCCAGTACTTC.

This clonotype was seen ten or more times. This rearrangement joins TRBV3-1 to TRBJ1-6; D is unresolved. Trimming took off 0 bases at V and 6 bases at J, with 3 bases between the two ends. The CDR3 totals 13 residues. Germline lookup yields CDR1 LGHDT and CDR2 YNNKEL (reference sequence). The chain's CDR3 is CASSQEANSPLHF. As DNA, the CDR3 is TGTGCCAGCAGCCAAGAGGCTAATTCACCCCTCCACTTT.

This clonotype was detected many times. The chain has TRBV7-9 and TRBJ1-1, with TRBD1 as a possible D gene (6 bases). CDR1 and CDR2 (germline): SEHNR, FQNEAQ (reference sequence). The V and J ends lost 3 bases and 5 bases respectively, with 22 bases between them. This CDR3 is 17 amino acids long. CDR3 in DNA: TGTGCCAGCAGCTTTCCCCTTCTGTACAGGGTCGGAACTGAAGCTTTCTTT. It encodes CASSFPLLYRVGTEAFF.

This CDR3 is CASSPHGASAFEQYF. The DNA of the CDR3 is TGTGCCAGCAGCCCCCACGGGGCTAGCGCATTCGAGCAGTACTTC. The chain carries TRBV7-9 and TRBJ2-7; possible D gene TRBD2, 6 bases. The V gene lost 5 bases and the J gene lost 6 bases, with 20 bases spanning the gap. The CDR3 is 15 residues long. CDR1 and CDR2 from the germline V gene are SEHNR and FQNEAQ (reference sequence).

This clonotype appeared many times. CDR3 loop: CASSQDPRGRDSPLHF. The CDR3 DNA sequence: TGTGCCAGCAGCCAAGATCCTAGGGGGCGAGATTCACCCCTCCACTTT. The rearrangement joins TRBV4-2 to TRBJ1-6; TRBD1 matches 7 bases. J was trimmed by 8 bases and V by 0 bases; bases with no gene match: 7. The CDR3 totals 16 residues. The germline V gene has CDR1 LGHNA and CDR2 YNFKEQ.

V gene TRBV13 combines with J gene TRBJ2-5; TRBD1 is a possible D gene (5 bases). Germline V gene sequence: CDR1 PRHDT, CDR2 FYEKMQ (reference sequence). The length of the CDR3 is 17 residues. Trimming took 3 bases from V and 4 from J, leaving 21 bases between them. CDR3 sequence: CASSLESGIGARETQYF. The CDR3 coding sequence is TGTGCCAGCAGCTTGGAGTCAGGGATTGGGGCGCGAGAGACCCAGTACTTC.

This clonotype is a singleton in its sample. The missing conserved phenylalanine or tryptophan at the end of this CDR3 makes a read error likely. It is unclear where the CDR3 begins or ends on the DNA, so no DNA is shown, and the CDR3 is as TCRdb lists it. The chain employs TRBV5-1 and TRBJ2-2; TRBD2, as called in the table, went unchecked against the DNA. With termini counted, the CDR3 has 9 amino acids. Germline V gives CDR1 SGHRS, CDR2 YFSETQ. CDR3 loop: CASSWQGVD.

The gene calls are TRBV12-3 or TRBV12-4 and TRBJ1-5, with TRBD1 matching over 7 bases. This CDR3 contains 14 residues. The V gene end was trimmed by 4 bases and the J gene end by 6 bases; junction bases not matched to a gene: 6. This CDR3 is CASSSRGLGQPQHF. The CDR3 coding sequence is TGTGCCAGCAGTTCGAGGGGGCTCGGTCAGCCCCAGCATTTT.

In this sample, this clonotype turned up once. In DNA, the CDR3 is TGTGCTAGTGGTTTCACCGGACTAGCTGCGAACACCGGGGAGCTGTTTTTT. Its protein is CASGFTGLAANTGELFF. The rearrangement joins TRBV12-3 or TRBV12-4 to TRBJ2-2, with 8 bases identical to TRBD2. This CDR3 contains 17 residues.

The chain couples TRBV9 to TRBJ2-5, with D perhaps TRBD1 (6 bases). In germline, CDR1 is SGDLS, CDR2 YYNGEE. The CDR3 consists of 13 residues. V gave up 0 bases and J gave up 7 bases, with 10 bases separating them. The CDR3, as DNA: TGTGCCAGCAGCGTAGCAGGCAGGGGGACCCAGTACTTC. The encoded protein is CASSVAGRGTQYF.

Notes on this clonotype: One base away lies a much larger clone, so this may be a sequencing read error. As DNA, the CDR3 is TGCAGTGCAAGGGCTAGTTACATAGGCGAGCAGTACTTC. Translation: CSARASYIGEQYF. This chain links TRBV20-1 with TRBJ2-7; D unresolved. The germline gives CDR1 DFQATT, CDR2 SNEGSKA (reference sequence). This CDR3 has 13 amino acids. The V and J ends lost 6 bases and 6 bases respectively, with 18 bases between them.

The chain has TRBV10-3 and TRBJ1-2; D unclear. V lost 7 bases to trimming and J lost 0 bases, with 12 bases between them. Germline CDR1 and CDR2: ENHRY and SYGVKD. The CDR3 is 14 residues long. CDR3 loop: CAINGHPANYGYTF. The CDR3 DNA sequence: TGTGCCATCAACGGGCACCCTGCTAACTATGGCTACACCTTC.

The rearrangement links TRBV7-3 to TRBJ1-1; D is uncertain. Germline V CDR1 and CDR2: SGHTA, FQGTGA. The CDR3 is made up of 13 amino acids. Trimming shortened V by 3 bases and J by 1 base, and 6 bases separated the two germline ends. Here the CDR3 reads CASSLRSNTEAFF. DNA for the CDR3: TGTGCCAGCAGCTTGCGATCGAACACTGAAGCTTTCTTT.

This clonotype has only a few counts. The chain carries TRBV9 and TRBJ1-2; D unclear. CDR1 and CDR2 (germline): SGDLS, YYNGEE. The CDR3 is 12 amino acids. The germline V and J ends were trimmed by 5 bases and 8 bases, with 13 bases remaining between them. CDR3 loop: CASRSGPRGYTF. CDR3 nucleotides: TGTGCCAGCAGATCGGGCCCAAGGGGCTACACCTTC. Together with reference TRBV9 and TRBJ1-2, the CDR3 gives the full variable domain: DSGVTQTPKHLITATGQRVTLRCSPRSGDLSVYWYQQSLDQGLQFLIQYYNGEERAKGNILERFSAQQFPDLHSELNLSSLELGDSALYFCASRSGPRGYTFGSGTRLTVV.

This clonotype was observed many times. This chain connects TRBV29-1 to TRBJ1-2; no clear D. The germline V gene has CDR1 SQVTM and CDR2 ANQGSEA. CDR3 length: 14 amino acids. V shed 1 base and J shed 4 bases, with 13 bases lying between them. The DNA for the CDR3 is TGCAGCGTTGAAGCTCTTCTGTACTCCTATGGCTACACCTTC. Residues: CSVEALLYSYGYTF.

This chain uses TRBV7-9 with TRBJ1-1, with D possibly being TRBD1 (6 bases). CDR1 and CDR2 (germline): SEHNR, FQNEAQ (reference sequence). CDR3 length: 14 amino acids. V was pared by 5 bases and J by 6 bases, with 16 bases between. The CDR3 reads CASSIGTGLAEAFF. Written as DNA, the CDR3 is TGTGCCAGCAGCATTGGCACAGGGCTCGCTGAAGCTTTCTTT.

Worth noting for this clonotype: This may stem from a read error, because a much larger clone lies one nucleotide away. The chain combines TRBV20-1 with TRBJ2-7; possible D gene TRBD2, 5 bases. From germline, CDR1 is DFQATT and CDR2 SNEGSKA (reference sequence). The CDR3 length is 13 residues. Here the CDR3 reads CSASLATTYERYF. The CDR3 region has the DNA TGCAGTGCTAGTTTAGCGACGACCTACGAGCGGTACTTC.

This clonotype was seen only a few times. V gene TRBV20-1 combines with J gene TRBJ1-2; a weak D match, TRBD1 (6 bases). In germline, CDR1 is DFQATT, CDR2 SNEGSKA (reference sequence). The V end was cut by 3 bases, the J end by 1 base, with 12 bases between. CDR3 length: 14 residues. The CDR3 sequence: CSASLQGLNYGYTF. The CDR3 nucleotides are TGCAGTGCTAGCTTACAGGGCCTTAACTATGGCTACACCTTC.

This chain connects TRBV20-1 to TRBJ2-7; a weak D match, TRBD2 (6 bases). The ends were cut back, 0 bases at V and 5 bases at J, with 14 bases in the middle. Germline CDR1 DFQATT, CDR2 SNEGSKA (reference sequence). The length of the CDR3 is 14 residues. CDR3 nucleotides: TGCAGTGCTAGAGATCGCCGCGGGAACGACGAGCAGTACTTC. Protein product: CSARDRRGNDEQYF.

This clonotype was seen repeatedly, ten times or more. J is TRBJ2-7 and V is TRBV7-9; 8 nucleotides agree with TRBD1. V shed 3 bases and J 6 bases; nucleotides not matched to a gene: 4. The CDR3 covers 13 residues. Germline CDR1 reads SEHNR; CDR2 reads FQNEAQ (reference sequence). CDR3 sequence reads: CASSLGQVREQYF. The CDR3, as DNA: TGTGCCAGCAGCTTGGGACAGGTTCGCGAGCAGTACTTC.

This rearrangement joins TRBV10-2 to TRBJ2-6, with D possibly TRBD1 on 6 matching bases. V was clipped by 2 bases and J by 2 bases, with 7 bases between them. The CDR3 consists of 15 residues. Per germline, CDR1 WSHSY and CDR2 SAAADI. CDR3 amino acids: CASSEQGTGANVLTF. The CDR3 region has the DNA TGCGCCAGCAGTGAGCAGGGGACTGGGGCCAACGTCCTGACTTTC.